This T cell receptor beta chain was observed in a study of breast tumors, draining lymph nodes, adjacent tissues (dated by TCRdb to 2016 to 2017). About the study as a whole: Breast cancer patients provided tumor, adjacent nontumor tissue and axillary lymph nodes, and the study compared the TCR beta repertoires across these three sources. The study was designed to assess the relationships and possible T-cell exchange between tumor, surrounding tissue and draining lymph node repertoires in human breast cancer.

The axillary draining lymph nodes of breast cancer patients were the source of the lymph node samples. Sequencing relied on an Illumina HiSeq 2000. TCR beta chain libraries were generated through multiplex PCR amplification. The amplified TCR beta chain products were analyzed by high-throughput sequencing. The raw public data were reprocessed by TCRdb itself: fastp quality trimming at Q25, MiXCR clonotype calling, in-frame beta chains only. Rows are unified per CDR3 protein, each entry keeping the most common DNA and genes. Counted in this sample were approximately 100,000 distinct CDR3 sequences; about 20% of them appeared once. In total, the top ten clones hold approximately 1.3% of the sample. This clonotype came up many times. Its antigen specificity is not known. Base qualities were left out, and no much larger clone turns up one base away. Broader findings and caveats from the paper: The data were considered consistent with most tumor T cells being derived from the lymph node and subsequently expanding within tumor tissue. Rather than being directly demonstrated, the conclusion that tumor T cells originate in lymph nodes was presented as consistent with a hypothesis. Tumor and nontumor tissue repertoires were found to be significantly more similar in luminal-like than in basal-like breast cancer. Tumors showed preferential V and J gene usage, and their T-cell repertoire diversity fell below that of lymph nodes yet above that of nontumor tissue.

Taken from cysteine to phenylalanine, the CDR3 has 11 residues. The kept DNA is CDR3 alone, 33 bases in frame from the first base. V and J are truncated by 2 bases and 0 bases respectively, leaving an intervening sequence of 0 bases. The germline V gene (reference sequence) yields SGHKS for CDR1 and YYEKEE for CDR2. Sequencing was performed on axillary lymph node tissue. The clonotype was recovered from a female donor with breast cancer. Some clones in this sample may be carry-over from other donors' samples. The chain couples TRBV5-5 to TRBJ2-7; the D segment cannot be called with confidence. CDR3 protein: CASSFSYEQYF. In nucleotide form, the sequence is TGTGCCAGCAGCTTCTCCTACGAGCAGTACTTC. With the portions outside the CDR3 filled from the reference TRBV5-5 and TRBJ2-7 genes, the complete variable region becomes DAGVTQSPTHLIKTRGQQVTLRCSPISGHKSVSWYQQVLGQGPQFIFQYYEKEERGRGNFPDRFSARQFPNYSSELNVNALLLGDSALYLCASSFSYEQYFGPGTRLTVT.